This T cell receptor beta chain was found in a study of response to subunit inactivated influenza vaccine. Findings and caveats of the study: After each seasonal influenza vaccination, few new T cells are recruited, the authors suggested.

A single record per CDR3 protein comes from TCRdb applying MiXCR to the RT-PCR reads. The sample lists 500,000 to 700,000 distinct CDR3 sequences, roughly 25% occurring once. Deletions cut 0 bases from V and 1 base from J, with 15 bases between. CDR1 and CDR2 from the germline V gene are KGHSH and LQKENI. This CDR3 is built from 17 residues. In this sample, this clonotype turned up a few times. Its matching antigen is unknown. The same sample was also used in a study of T cells expressing NK-cell markers. That paper states: Synthesis of TCR beta cDNA relied on 5'RACE template switching carrying UMIs. Sequencing of TCR beta repertoires drew on sorted CD3+CD56+NKG2C+, CD3+CD56+NKG2C- and CD3+CD56-NKG2C+ T cells. Six or seven donors had dominant NKG2C+ clonotypes that comprised about 1.0-7.5% of their CD8+ T cells.

The sample in question was CD4+ T cells sorted from PBMCs, obtained about 13 days after vaccination. This chain uses TRBV18 with TRBJ1-1; D is perhaps TRBD1 (5 bases). This receptor was obtained from a man in his fifties who received an inactivated influenza vaccine. The CDR3, as DNA: TGTGCCAGCTCACCACCGGTAGTGGGGGTTGGGAACACTGAAGCTTTCTTT. Its translation is CASSPPVVGVGNTEAFF.